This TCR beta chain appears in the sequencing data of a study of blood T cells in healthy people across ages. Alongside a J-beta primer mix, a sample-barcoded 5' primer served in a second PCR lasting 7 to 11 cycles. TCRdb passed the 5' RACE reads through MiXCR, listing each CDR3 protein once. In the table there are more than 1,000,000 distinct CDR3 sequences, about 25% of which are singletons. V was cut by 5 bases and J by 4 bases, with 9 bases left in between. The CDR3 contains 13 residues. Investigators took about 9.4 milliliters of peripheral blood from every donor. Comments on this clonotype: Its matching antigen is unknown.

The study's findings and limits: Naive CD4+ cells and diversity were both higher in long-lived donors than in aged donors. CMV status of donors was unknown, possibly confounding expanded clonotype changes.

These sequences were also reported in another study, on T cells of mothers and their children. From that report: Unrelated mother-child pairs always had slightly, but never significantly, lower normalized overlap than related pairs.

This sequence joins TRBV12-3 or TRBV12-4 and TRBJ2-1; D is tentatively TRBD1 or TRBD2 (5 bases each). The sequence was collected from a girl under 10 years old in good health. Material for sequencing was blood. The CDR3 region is CASSGGAYNEQFF. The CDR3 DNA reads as TGTGCCAGCAGTGGGGGTGCTTACAATGAGCAGTTCTTC.